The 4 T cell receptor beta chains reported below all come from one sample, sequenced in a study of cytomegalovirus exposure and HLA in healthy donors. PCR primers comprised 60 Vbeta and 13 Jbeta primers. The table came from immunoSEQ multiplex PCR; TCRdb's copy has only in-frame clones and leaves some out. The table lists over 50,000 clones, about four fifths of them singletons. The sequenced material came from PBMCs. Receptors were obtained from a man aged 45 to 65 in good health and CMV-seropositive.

CDR3 bases: TGTGCCTGGACCCGGACAGAACGATACGAGCAGTACTTC. The encoded protein is CAWTRTERYEQYF. The J gene is TRBJ2-7, the V gene TRBV30; weak D call: TRBD1 (6 bases). V was cut by 4 bases and J by 4 bases, with 14 bases left in between. Germline CDR1 is GTSNPN and CDR2 is SVGIG (reference sequence). The CDR3 runs to 13 residues.

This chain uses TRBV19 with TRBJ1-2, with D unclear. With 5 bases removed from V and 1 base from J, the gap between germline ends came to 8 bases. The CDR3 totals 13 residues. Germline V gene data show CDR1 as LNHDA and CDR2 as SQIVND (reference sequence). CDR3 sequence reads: CASSLQDNYGYTF. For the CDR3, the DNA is TGTGCCAGTAGTCTCCAGGATAACTATGGCTACACCTTC.

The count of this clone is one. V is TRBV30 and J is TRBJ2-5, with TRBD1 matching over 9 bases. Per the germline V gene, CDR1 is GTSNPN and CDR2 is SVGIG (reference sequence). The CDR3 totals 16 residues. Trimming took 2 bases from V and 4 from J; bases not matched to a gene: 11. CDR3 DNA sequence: TGTGCCTGGAGTCCCCCGACAGGGGGAAGGATAGAGACCCAGTACTTC. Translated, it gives CAWSPPTGGRIETQYF.

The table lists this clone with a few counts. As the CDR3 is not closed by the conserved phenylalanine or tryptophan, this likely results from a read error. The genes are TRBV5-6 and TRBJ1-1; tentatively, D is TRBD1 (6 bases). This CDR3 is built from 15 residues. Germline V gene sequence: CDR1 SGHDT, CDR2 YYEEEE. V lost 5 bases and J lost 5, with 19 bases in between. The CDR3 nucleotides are TGTGCCAGCAGTCCATCCAGGGGCGCGACGACTGAAGCTTTCTTG. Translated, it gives CASSPSRGATTEAFL.